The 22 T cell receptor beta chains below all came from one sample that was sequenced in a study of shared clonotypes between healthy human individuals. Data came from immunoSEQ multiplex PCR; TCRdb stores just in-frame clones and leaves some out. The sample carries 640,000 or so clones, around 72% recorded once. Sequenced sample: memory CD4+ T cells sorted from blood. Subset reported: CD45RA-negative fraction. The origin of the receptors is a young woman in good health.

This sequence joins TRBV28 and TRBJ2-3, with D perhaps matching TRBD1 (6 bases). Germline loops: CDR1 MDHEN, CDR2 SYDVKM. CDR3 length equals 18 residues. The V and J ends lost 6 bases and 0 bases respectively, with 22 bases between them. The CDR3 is CASSRTGQALLSTDTQYF. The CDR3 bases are TGTGCCAGCAGCCGGACGGGACAAGCCCTACTGAGCACAGATACGCAGTATTTT.

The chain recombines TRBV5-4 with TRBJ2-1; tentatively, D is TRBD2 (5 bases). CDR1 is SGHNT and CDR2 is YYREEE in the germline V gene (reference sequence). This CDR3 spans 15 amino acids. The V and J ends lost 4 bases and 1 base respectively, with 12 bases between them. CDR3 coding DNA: TGTGCCAGCAGCGCTACTAGTCGGTCCTACAATGAGCAGTTCTTC. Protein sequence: CASSATSRSYNEQFF.

The CDR3 here is CARSLGEGENCYEQYF. The CDR3 region has the DNA TGTGCCAGAAGCTTGGGTGAGGGGGAAAACTGCTACGAGCAGTACTTC. The chain joins TRBV5-3 to TRBJ2-7, with D possibly being TRBD1 (6 bases). TRBV5-3 is classed as an ORF, of uncertain function. The CDR3 is made up of 16 amino acids. The V and J ends lost 0 bases and 3 bases respectively, with 16 bases between them.

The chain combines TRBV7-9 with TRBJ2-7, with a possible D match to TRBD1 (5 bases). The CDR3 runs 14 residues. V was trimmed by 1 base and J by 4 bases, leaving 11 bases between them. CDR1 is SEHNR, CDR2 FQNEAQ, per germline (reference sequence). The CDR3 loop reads CASSLGLDSYEQYF. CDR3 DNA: TGTGCCAGCAGCTTAGGACTCGACAGTTACGAGCAGTACTTC.

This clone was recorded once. CDR3 protein: CASSSQAAWGESKHQPQHF. CDR3 in DNA: TGTGCCAGCAGTTCGCAGGCAGCTTGGGGGGAGAGTAAGCATCAGCCCCAGCATTTT. V and J are TRBV27 and TRBJ1-5; D might be TRBD1 (5 bases). V lost 4 bases and J 5 bases, leaving 27 bases between the germline ends. CDR1 is MNHEY, CDR2 SMNVEV, per germline (reference sequence). This CDR3 region has 19 residues.

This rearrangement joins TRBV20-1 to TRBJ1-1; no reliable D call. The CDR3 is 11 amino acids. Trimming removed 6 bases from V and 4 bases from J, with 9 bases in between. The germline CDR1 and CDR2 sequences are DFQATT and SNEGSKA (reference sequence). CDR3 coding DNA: TGCAGTGCGGGGAGGGCCACTGAAGCTTTCTTT. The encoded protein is CSAGRATEAFF.

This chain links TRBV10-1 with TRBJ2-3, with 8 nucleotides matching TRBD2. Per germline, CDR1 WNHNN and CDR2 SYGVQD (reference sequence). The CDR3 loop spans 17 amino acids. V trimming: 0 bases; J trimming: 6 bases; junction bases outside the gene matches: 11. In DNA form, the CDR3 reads TGCGCCAGCAGTGAGTCGCTTAGCGGGAATGGGCCGGATACGCAGTATTTT. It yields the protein CASSESLSGNGPDTQYF.

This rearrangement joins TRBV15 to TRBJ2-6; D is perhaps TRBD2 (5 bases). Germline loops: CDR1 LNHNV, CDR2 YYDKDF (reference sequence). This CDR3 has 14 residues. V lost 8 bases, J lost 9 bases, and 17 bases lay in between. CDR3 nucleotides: TGTGCCACCTCGGACGGTCGGGAACTCAACGTCCTGACTTTC. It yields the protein CATSDGRELNVLTF.

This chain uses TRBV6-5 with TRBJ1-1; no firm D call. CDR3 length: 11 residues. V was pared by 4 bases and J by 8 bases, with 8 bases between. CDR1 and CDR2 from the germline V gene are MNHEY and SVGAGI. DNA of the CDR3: TGTGCCAGCAGTTCTCGGACCGAAGCTTTCTTT. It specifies CASSSRTEAFF.

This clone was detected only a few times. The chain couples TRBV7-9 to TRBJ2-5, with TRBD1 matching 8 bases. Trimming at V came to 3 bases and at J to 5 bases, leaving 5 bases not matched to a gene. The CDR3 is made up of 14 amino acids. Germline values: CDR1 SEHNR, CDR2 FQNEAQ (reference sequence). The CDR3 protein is CASSFPTGVETQYF. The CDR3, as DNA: TGTGCCAGCAGCTTCCCGACAGGGGTTGAGACCCAGTACTTC.

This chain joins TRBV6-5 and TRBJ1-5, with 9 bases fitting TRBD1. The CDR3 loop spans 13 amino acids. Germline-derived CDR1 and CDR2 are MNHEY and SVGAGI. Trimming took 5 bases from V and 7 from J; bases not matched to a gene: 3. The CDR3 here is CASSPQGAQPQHF. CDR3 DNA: TGTGCCAGCAGTCCACAGGGGGCGCAGCCCCAGCATTTT.

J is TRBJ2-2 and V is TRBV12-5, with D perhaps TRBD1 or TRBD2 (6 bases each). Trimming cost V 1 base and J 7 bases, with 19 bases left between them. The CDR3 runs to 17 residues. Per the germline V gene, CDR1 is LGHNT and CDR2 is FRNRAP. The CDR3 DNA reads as TGTGCTAGTGGTTTGGCCCATACAGGGAGGTCGTTCGGGGAGCTGTTTTTT. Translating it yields CASGLAHTGRSFGELFF.

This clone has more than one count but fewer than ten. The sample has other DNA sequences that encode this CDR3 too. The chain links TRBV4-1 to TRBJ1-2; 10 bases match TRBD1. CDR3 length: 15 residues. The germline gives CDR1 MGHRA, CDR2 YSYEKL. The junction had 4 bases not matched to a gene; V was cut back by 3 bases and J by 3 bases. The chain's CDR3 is CASSHAGQGDYGYTF. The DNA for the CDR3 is TGCGCCAGCAGCCACGCCGGACAGGGGGACTATGGCTACACCTTC.

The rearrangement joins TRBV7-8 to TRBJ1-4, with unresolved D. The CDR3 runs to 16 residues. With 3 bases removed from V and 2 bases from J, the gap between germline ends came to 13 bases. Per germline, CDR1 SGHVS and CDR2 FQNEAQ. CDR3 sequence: CASSLARGRTNEKLFF. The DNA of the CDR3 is TGTGCCAGCAGCTTGGCTCGCGGGAGGACTAATGAAAAACTGTTTTTT.

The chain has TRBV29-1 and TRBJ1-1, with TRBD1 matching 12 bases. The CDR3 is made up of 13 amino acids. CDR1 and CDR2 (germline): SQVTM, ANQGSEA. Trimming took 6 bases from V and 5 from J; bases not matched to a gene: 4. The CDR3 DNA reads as TGCAGCGTCGGGACAGGGGGCGAGACTGAAGCTTTCTTT. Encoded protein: CSVGTGGETEAFF.

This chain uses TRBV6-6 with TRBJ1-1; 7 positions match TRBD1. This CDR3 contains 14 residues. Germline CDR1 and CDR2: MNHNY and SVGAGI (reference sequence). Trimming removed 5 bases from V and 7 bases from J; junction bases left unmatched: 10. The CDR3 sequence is CASSPQGGRGEAFF. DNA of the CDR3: TGTGCCAGCAGTCCCCAAGGGGGCCGTGGTGAAGCTTTCTTT.

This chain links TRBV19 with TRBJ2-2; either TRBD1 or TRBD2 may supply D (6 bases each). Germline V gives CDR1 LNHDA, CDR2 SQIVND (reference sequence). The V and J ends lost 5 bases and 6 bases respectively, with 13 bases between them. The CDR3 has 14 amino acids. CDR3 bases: TGTGCCAGTAGTGAGGGGGGTTCCGCCGGGGAGCTGTTTTTT. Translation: CASSEGGSAGELFF.

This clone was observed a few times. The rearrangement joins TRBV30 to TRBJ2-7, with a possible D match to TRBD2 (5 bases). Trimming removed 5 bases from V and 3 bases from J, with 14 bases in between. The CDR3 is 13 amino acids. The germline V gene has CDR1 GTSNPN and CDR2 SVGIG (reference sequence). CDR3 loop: CAWDKARGYEQYF. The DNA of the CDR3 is TGTGCCTGGGACAAGGCCCGGGGCTACGAGCAGTACTTC.

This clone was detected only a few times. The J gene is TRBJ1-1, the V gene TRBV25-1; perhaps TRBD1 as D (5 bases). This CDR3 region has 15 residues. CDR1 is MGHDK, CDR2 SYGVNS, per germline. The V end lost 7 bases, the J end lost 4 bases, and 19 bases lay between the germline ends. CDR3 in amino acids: CASTPPTGEGTEAFF. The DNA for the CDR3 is TGTGCCAGCACTCCGCCGACGGGGGAGGGCACTGAAGCTTTCTTT.

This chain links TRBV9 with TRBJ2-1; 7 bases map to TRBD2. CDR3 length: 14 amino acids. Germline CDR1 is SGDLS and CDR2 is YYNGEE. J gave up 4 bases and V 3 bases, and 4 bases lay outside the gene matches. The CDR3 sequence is CASSEERDYNEQFF. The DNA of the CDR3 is TGTGCCAGCAGCGAAGAGCGGGATTACAATGAGCAGTTCTTC.

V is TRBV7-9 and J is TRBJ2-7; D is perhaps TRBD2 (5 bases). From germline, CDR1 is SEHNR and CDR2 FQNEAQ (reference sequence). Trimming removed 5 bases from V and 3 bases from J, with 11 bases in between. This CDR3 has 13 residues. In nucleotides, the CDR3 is TGTGCCAGCAGCAAACGGGGTAACTACGAGCAGTACTTC. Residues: CASSKRGNYEQYF.

The CDR3 loop reads CASSSSSDSRGYTF. CDR3 DNA sequence: TGCGCCAGCAGCTCCAGCTCAGACAGTCGAGGCTACACCTTC. J is TRBJ1-2 and V is TRBV5-1; D possibly corresponds to TRBD1 (5 bases). Germline V lookup: CDR1 SGHRS, CDR2 YFSETQ. This CDR3 is 14 amino acids long. Trimming shortened V by 3 bases and J by 8 bases, and 17 bases separated the two germline ends.